Listed below are T cell receptor beta chains from one sample, sequenced in a study of T cells in Graves' hyperthyroidism and ophthalmopathy. TCRdb redid the calling of the multiplex PCR reads with MiXCR, one entry per CDR3 protein. This sample has fewer than 650,000 distinct CDR3 sequences; approximately 14% occur once, and the top ten carry around 7%. The sequencing input was blood. These receptor sequences come from a woman aged 18-35 years with Graves' ophthalmopathy. The CDR3 runs from the conserved cysteine through the conserved F or W. Size is stated for part of the rows, as once, few or many counts, or as a class when the clone is expanded.

once | TRBV7-8 | CASSLEYGTSGRGNEQFF
many | TRBV20-1 | CSAWDRDQPQHF
many | TRBV2 | CASSEMYSSDTQYF
many | TRBV5-6 | CASSLKLGQPPTDTQYF
NA | TRBV7-3 | CASSSSPGDTEAFF
NA | TRBV5-4 | CAGSRGQGGETQYF
NA | TRBV7-3 | CASSSTGGGKREQFF
NA | TRBV4-3 | CASSQDAHGQGVPEAFF
many | TRBV20-1 | CSARDRAAARGPYEQYF
many | TRBV7-2 | CASSLSSYTEAFF
many | TRBV27 | CASSAPQLQGIRNEQFF
many | TRBV3-1 | CASSQPDSSYEQYF
NA | TRBV19 | CASTPLGGRQPQHF
many | TRBV6-2/TRBV6-3 | CASSPPPGNQPQHF
many | TRBV7-9 | CASSSTTGPYNEQFF
NA | TRBV6-9 | CASSSESSYNEQFF
many | TRBV10-3 | CAISEDREKLVVGQPQHF
many | TRBV11-3 | CASSPLLSDTQYF
NA | TRBV5-6 | CASSGGTGVFYGYTF
few | TRBV10-3 | CAISESAASTDTQYF
many | TRBV14 | CASSQFDSRSGAFF
once | TRBV2 | CASSDDGGRVFF
many | TRBV5-5 | CASSLVGSAANSPLHF
many | TRBV7-2 | CASSLASGSSRDTQYF
many | TRBV29-1 | CSAAPGTGGYEQYF
many | TRBV29-1 | CSVGSPGLRSSYEQYF
many | TRBV28 | CASSSGTSGTGDTQYF
many | TRBV6-1 | CASETGTGILGEKLFF
many | TRBV30 | CSSVAENTGELFF
many | TRBV28 | CASRASSGASLDEQYF
many | TRBV6-1 | CAIKGLGGNEQFF
many | TRBV29-1 | CSVEERDEAETQYF
NA | TRBV20-1 | CSARGTLAASYNEQSF
many | TRBV2 | CASSIRDSLNSPLHF
few | TRBV9 | CASSVGASGRASSYNEQFF
NA | TRBV30 | CAWSLAFEQFF
NA | TRBV4-1 | CASSRIIQGLLSSYEQYF
many | TRBV20-1 | CSARAGAGTGELFF
many | TRBV27 | CASSNLAGAYEQYF
many | TRBV6-2/TRBV6-3 | CASSYSASASPTQYF
NA | TRBV19 | CASSIQGAQPQHF
many | TRBV7-2 | CASSISGRETDTQYF
few | TRBV5-1 | CASSGGVRYNSPLHF
many | TRBV7-9 | CASSLEAGYGYTF
NA | TRBV12-3/TRBV12-4 | CASSWRGRQGNYGYTF
few | TRBV9 | CASSAGGGPNQPQHF
many | TRBV11-3 | CASSLLGTSSQFF
many | TRBV18 | CASSPLTGSRYEQYF
NA | TRBV7-2 | CASSSGVWDIQYF
few | TRBV6-6 | CASSYRGTNEKLFF
many | TRBV30 | CAWTTGMSEKLFF
NA | TRBV30 | CAWSVTGVRTEAFF
many | TRBV20-1 | CSARDARLAGPYEQYF
many | TRBV6-5 | CASSYSRATDTQYF
many | TRBV30 | CAWSAYYEQYF